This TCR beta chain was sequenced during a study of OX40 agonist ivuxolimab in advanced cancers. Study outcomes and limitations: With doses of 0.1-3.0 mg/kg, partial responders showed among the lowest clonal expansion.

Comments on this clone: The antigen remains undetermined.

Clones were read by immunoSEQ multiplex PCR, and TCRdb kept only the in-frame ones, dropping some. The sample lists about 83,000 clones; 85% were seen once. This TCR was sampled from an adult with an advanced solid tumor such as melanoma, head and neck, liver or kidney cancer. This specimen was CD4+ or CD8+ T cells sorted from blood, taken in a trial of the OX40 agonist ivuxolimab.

CDR3 sequence reads: CSVEQAGRVQETQYF. The CDR3 nucleotides read TGCAGCGTTGAACAGGCCGGCAGGGTACAAGAGACCCAGTACTTC. The gene calls are TRBV29-1 and TRBJ2-5; D may be TRBD1 (5 bases). V was clipped by 2 bases and J by 2 bases, with 15 bases between them. Germline-derived CDR1 and CDR2 are SQVTM and ANQGSEA. The CDR3 extends over 15 amino acids.